One and the same sample provided the 13 T cell receptor beta chains below, sequenced in a study of blood T cell repertoires in COVID-19. Profiled with immunoSEQ multiplex PCR; TCRdb holds only in-frame clones, not every one. There are 60,000 or so clones in the sample; approximately 83% occur only once, and around 3.8% lies in the top ten. The sequenced sample was peripheral blood. The receptor source for this set is a woman aged 80 or older with acute or convalescent COVID-19.

This chain connects TRBV9 to TRBJ2-2; the D gene is possibly TRBD2 (5 bases). The CDR3 is made up of 14 amino acids. Germline V CDR1 and CDR2: SGDLS, YYNGEE. Deletions cut 4 bases from V and 5 bases from J, with 12 bases between. For the CDR3, the DNA is TGTGCCAGCAGCCCCCGGACTTCTACCGGGGAGCTGTTTTTT. Its protein product is CASSPRTSTGELFF.

The chain has TRBV19 and TRBJ1-1; perhaps TRBD1 as D (6 bases). CDR1 and CDR2 (germline): LNHDA, SQIVND (reference sequence). Trimming took off 5 bases at V and 1 base at J, with 14 bases between the two ends. This CDR3 comprises 15 residues. The CDR3 DNA sequence: TGTGCCAGTAGTTCCCCCGGCAGGGGGAACACTGAAGCTTTCTTT. It translates to CASSSPGRGNTEAFF.

The genes are TRBV19 and TRBJ1-5; a possible D gene is TRBD1 (5 bases). The CDR3 covers 15 residues. V dropped 0 bases and J dropped 6 bases, with 12 bases sitting between them. CDR1 is LNHDA and CDR2 is SQIVND in the germline V gene (reference sequence). Here the CDR3 DNA reads TGTGCCAGTAGTATAGATCGGGCAGGGTCTCAGCCCCAGCATTTT. The encoded protein is CASSIDRAGSQPQHF.

The chain recombines TRBV18 with TRBJ1-5; 7 bases match TRBD1. Germline V gene data show CDR1 as KGHSH and CDR2 as LQKENI. V gave up 3 bases and J gave up 5 bases; unmatched junction bases: 1. The CDR3 runs to 13 residues. CDR3 protein: CASSPDRDQPQHF. CDR3 DNA: TGTGCCAGCTCACCCGACAGGGATCAGCCCCAGCATTTT.

The chain links TRBV10-3 to TRBJ1-1; D ambiguous. The CDR3 is 13 amino acids. The ends were cut back, 5 bases at V and 6 bases at J, with 13 bases in the middle. Germline V gene sequence: CDR1 ENHRY, CDR2 SYGVKD. The CDR3 coding sequence is TGTGCCATCAGTACCGACATGTATCCTGAAGCTTTCTTT. This translates into CAISTDMYPEAFF.

The chain recombines TRBV2 with TRBJ1-4; 8 nucleotides match TRBD1. The germline gives CDR1 SNHLY, CDR2 FYNNEI. This CDR3 is built from 15 residues. After removal of 7 bases from V and 8 bases from J, the junction contained 12 bases not matched to a gene. CDR3 sequence: CASNQPGGRLEKLFF. CDR3 DNA: TGTGCCAGCAACCAACCAGGGGGCCGCCTCGAAAAACTGTTTTTT.

The rearrangement joins TRBV29-1 to TRBJ2-7; D might be TRBD1 (5 bases). Germline CDR1 is SQVTM and CDR2 is ANQGSEA. V was clipped by 5 bases and J by 5 bases, with 10 bases between them. The length of the CDR3 is 11 residues. The CDR3 spells CSVSREDEQYF. CDR3 nucleotide sequence: TGCAGCGTTTCCAGGGAAGACGAGCAGTACTTC.

The chain combines TRBV6-5 with TRBJ1-1; the D is unclear. V was shortened by 7 bases and J by 1 base, with 4 bases between the two germline ends. The CDR3 consists of 11 residues. Germline values: CDR1 MNHEY, CDR2 SVGAGI. The CDR3 loop reads CASTRNTEAFF. The CDR3 DNA is TGTGCCAGCACGAGGAACACTGAAGCTTTCTTT.

The genes are TRBV9 and TRBJ1-1; TRBD1 aligns across 7 bases. The CDR3 loop spans 12 amino acids. Per germline, CDR1 SGDLS and CDR2 YYNGEE. Trimming took 3 bases from V and 4 from J; bases not matched to a gene: 0. The CDR3 DNA follows: TGTGCCAGCAGCGACAGGGGCACTGAAGCTTTCTTT. It specifies CASSDRGTEAFF.

The chain combines TRBV29-1 with TRBJ2-7, with D perhaps matching TRBD2 (5 bases). CDR1 and CDR2 (germline): SQVTM, ANQGSEA. Deletions cut 4 bases from V and 5 bases from J, with 12 bases between. This CDR3 region has 12 residues. The CDR3 loop reads CSVGGVDDEQYF. CDR3 nucleotides: TGCAGCGTTGGGGGAGTAGACGACGAGCAGTACTTC.

The chain links TRBV15 to TRBJ2-5; D is perhaps TRBD2 (6 bases). Germline CDR1 is LNHNV and CDR2 is YYDKDF (reference sequence). V dropped 1 base and J dropped 5 bases, with 14 bases sitting between them. The CDR3 is made up of 15 amino acids. The DNA of the CDR3 is TGTGCCACCAGCAGAGGACGGGAGAAGGGGGAGACCCAGTACTTC. Amino acids: CATSRGREKGETQYF.

This chain uses TRBV5-4 with TRBJ1-6, with a tentative D call TRBD1 (5 bases). Germline-derived CDR1 and CDR2 are SGHNT and YYREEE (reference sequence). CDR3 length: 15 residues. The V and J ends lost 5 bases and 6 bases respectively, with 15 bases between them. The CDR3 protein is CASSSRQLANSPLHF. For the CDR3, the DNA is TGTGCCAGCAGTTCCCGACAGTTGGCTAATTCACCCCTCCACTTT.

The chain uses TRBV7-9 and TRBJ1-1; D possibly corresponds to TRBD1 (6 bases). Germline-derived CDR1 and CDR2 are SEHNR and FQNEAQ (reference sequence). There are 14 residues in the CDR3. Trimming left V 7 bases short and J 2 bases short, with 14 bases between. The CDR3 is CASNSQDSNTEAFF. The CDR3 region has the DNA TGTGCCAGCAACTCCCAGGACAGCAACACTGAAGCTTTCTTT.